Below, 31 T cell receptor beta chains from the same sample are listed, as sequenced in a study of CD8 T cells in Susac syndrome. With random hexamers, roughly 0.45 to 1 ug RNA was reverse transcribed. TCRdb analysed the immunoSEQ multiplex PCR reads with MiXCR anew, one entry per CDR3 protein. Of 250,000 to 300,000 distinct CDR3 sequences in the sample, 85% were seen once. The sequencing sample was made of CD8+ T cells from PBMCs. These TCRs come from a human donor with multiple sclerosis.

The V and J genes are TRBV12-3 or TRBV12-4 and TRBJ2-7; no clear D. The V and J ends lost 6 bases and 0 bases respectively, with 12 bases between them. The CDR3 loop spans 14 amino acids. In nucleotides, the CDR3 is TGTGCCAGCAGGCCGCCGGCCCACTCCTACGAGCAGTACTTC. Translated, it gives CASRPPAHSYEQYF.

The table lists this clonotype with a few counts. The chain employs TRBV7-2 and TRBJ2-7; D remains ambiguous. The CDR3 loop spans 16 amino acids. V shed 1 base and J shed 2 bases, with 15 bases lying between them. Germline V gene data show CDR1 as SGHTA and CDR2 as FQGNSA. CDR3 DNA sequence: TGTGCCAGCAGCTTAGGGGCCAACCCAGGTCCCTACGAGCAGTACTTC. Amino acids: CASSLGANPGPYEQYF.

The CDR3 DNA is TGTGCCAGCAGCAACGATGACAATGAGCAGTTCTTC. Protein: CASSNDDNEQFF. J is TRBJ2-1 and V is TRBV28; D gene unclear. V lost 6 bases, J lost 5 bases, and 8 bases lay in between. The germline V gene has CDR1 MDHEN and CDR2 SYDVKM. The CDR3 sequence is 12 residues long.

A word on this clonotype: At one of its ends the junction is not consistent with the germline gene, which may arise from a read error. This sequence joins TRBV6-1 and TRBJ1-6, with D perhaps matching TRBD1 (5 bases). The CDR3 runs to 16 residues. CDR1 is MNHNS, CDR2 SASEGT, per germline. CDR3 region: CASSEGPGPDNSPLHF. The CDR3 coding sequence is TGTGCCAGCAGCGAAGGGCCGGGGCCCGATAATTCACCCCTCCACTTT.

This CDR3 reads CASSQPGRHTQYF. As DNA, the CDR3 is TGTGCCAGCAGTCAGCCGGGGAGGCATACGCAGTATTTT. V and J are TRBV27 and TRBJ2-3, with a weak D call TRBD2 (6 bases). The CDR3 totals 13 residues. V lost 5 bases and J 7 bases, leaving 13 bases between the germline ends. Germline V lookup: CDR1 MNHEY, CDR2 SMNVEV (reference sequence).

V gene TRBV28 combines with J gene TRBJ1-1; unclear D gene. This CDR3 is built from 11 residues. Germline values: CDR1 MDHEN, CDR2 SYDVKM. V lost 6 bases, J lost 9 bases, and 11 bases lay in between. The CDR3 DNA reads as TGTGCCAGCAGGAAGCCCAGAAAAGCTTTCTTT. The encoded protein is CASRKPRKAFF.

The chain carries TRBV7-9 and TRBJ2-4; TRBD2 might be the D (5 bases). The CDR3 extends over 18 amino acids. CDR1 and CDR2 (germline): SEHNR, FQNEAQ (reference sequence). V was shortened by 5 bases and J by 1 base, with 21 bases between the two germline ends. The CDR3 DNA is TGTGCCAGCAGCCCACCGGAGGTTGGGCCCCGGGCCAAAAACATTCAGTACTTC. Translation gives CASSPPEVGPRAKNIQYF.

The CDR3 DNA reads as TGTGCCAGCAGCTTAGAAAGGCCACGGGGCCAAGAGACCCAGTACTTC. The encoded protein is CASSLERPRGQETQYF. The J gene is TRBJ2-5, the V gene TRBV11-2; D perhaps matches TRBD2 (5 bases). Trimming shortened V by 0 bases and J by 1 base, and 12 bases separated the two germline ends. This CDR3 region has 16 residues. Germline CDR1 and CDR2: SGHAT and FQNNGV.

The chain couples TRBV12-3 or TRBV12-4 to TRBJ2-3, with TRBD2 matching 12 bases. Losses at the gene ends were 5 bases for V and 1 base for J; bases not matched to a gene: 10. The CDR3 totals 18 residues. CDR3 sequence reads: CASSRSSGRAPRTDTQYF. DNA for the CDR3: TGTGCCAGCAGTCGATCTAGCGGGAGGGCCCCCCGCACAGATACGCAGTATTTT.

This CDR3 is CASSPGGTLYGYTF. The CDR3 DNA follows: TGTGCCAGCAGCCCTGGGGGGACGCTCTATGGCTACACCTTC. This rearrangement joins TRBV27 to TRBJ1-2, with D perhaps matching TRBD1 (5 bases). Germline CDR1 reads MNHEY; CDR2 reads SMNVEV (reference sequence). The CDR3 has 14 amino acids. V was cut by 6 bases and J by 4 bases, with 15 bases left in between.

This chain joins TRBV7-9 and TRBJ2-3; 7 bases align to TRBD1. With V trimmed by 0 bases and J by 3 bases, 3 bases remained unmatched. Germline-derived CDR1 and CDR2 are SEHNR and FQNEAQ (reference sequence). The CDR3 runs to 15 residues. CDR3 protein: CASSLADRETDTQYF. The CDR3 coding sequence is TGTGCCAGCAGCTTAGCTGACAGGGAAACAGATACGCAGTATTTT.

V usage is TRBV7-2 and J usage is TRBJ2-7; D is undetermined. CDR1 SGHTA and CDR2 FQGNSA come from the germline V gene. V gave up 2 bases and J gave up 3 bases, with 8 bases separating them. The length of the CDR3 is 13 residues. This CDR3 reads CASSLSQLYEQYF. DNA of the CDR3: TGTGCCAGCAGCTTATCCCAACTCTACGAGCAGTACTTC.

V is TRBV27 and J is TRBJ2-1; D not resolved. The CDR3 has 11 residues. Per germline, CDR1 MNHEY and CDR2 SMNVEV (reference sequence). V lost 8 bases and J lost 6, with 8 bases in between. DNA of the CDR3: TGTGCCAGCGTAAGGGCCAATGAGCAGTTCTTC. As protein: CASVRANEQFF.

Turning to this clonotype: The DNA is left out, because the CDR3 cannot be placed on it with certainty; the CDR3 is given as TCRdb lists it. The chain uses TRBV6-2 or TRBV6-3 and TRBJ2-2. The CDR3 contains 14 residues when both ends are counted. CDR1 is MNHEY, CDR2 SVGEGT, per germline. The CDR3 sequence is CASSYNSFTGSCFF.

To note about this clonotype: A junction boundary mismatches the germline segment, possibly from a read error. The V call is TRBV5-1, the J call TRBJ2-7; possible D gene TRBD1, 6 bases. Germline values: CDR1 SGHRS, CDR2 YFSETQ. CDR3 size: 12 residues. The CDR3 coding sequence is TGTGCCAGCAGAGGGGGTTCCTACGAGCAGTACTTC. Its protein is CASRGGSYEQYF.

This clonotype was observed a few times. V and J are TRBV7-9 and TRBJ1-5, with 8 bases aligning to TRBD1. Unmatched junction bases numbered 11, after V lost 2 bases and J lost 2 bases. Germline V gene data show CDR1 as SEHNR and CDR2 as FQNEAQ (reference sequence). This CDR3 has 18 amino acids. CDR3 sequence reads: CASSLSYRGGEGNQPQHF. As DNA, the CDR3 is TGTGCCAGCAGCTTATCGTACAGGGGGGGAGAGGGCAATCAGCCCCAGCATTTT.

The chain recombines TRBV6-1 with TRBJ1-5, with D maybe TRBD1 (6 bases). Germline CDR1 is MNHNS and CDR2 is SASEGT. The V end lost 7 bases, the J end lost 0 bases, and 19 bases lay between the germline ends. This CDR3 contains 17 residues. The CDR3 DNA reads TGTGCCAGCATCGGACGGGACAACCTTTATAGCAATCAGCCCCAGCATTTT. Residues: CASIGRDNLYSNQPQHF.

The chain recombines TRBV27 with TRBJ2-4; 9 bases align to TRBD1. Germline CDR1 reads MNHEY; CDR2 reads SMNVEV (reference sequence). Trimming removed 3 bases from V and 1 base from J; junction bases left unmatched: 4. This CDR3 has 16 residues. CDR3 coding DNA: TGTGCCAGCAGTTTCGGGACAGGGACGGCCAAAAACATTCAGTACTTC. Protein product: CASSFGTGTAKNIQYF.

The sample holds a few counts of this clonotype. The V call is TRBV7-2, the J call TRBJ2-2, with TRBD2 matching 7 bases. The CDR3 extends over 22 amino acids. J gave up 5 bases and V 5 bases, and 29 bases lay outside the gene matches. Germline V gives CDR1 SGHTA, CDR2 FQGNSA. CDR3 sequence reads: CASSRTSIRNGQQRDNTGELFF. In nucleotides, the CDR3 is TGTGCCAGCAGCCGGACCTCAATTAGGAATGGCCAGCAGCGGGATAATACCGGGGAGCTGTTTTTT.

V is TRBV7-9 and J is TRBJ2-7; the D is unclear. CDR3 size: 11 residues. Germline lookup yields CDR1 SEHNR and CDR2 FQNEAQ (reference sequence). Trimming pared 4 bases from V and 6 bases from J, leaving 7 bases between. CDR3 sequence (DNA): TGTGCCAGCAGCTCCGTCTCCGAGCAGTACTTC. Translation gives CASSSVSEQYF. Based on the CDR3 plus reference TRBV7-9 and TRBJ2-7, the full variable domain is DTGVSQNPRHKITKRGQNVTFRCDPISEHNRLYWYRQTLGQGPEFLTYFQNEAQLEKSRLLSDRFSAERPKGSFSTLEIQRTEQGDSAMYLCASSSVSEQYFGPGTRLTVT.

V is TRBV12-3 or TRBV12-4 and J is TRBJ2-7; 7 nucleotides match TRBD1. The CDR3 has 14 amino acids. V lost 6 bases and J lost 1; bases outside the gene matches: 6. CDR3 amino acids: CASSPPGQSYEQYF. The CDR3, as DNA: TGTGCCAGCAGCCCTCCGGGACAGTCCTACGAGCAGTACTTC.

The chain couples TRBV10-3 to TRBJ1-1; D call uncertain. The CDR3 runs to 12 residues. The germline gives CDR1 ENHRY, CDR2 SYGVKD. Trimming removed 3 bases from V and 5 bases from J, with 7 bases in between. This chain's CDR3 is CAISESRTEAFF. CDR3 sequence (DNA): TGTGCCATCAGTGAATCAAGAACTGAAGCTTTCTTT.

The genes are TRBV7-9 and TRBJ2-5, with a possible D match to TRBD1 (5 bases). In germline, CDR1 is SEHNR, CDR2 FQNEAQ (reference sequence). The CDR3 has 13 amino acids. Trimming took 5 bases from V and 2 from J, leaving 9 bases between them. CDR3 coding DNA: TGTGCCAGCAGCCCCCGACAGCAAGAGACCCAGTACTTC. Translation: CASSPRQQETQYF.

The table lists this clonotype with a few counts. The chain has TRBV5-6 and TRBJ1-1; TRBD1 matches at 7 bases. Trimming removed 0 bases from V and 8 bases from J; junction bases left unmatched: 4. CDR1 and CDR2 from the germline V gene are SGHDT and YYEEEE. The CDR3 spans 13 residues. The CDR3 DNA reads TGTGCCAGCAGCTTGGGGGCAGGGGGAGAAGCTTTCTTT. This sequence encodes CASSLGAGGEAFF.

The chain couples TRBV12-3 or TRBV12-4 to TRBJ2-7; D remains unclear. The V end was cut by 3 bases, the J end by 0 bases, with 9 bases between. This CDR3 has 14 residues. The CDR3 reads CASSFWRSSYEQYF. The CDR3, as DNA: TGTGCCAGCAGTTTTTGGCGGAGCTCCTACGAGCAGTACTTC.

The CDR3 nucleotides read TGTGCCAGCAGCCAAAGAGGTCGAAAGGCCCAGCATTTT. Translation gives CASSQRGRKAQHF. V usage is TRBV3-1 and J usage is TRBJ1-5; D is undetermined. With 2 bases removed from V and 11 bases from J, the gap between germline ends came to 13 bases. Germline V lookup: CDR1 LGHDT, CDR2 YNNKEL (reference sequence). There are 13 residues in the CDR3.

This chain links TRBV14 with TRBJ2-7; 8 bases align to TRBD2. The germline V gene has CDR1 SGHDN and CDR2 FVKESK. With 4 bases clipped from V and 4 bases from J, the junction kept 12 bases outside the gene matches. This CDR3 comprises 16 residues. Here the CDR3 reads CASSPTRGGRSYEQYF. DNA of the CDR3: TGTGCCAGCAGCCCAACCCGGGGGGGGCGTTCGTACGAGCAGTACTTC.

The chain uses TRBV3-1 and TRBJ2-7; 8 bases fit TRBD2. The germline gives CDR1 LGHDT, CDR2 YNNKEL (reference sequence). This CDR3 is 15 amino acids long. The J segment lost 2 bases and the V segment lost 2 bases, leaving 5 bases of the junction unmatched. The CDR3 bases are TGTGCCAGCAGCCAATCACCTAGCGGGCCCTACGAGCAGTACTTC. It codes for CASSQSPSGPYEQYF.

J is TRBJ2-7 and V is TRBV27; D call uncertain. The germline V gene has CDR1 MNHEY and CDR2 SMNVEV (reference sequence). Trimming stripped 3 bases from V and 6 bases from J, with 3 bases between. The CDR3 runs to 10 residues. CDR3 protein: CASSLSEQYF. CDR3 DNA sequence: TGTGCCAGCAGTTTGAGCGAGCAGTACTTC.

For the CDR3, the DNA is TGTGCCAGCAGCTTAGTGCAGAGCACAGATACGCAGTATTTT. It codes for CASSLVQSTDTQYF. This chain uses TRBV7-9 with TRBJ2-3, with unresolved D. The CDR3 runs 14 residues. Per germline, CDR1 SEHNR and CDR2 FQNEAQ (reference sequence). V was shortened by 1 base and J by 0 bases, with 5 bases between the two germline ends.

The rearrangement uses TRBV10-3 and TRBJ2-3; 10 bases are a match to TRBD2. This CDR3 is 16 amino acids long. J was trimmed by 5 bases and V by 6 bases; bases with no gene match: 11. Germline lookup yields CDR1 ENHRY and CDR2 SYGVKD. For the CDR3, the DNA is TGTGCCATCAGGATTGCTAGCGGGAGATGGGGAGATACGCAGTATTTT. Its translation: CAIRIASGRWGDTQYF.